The clone carrying this TCR beta chain appeared many times. The V and J ends lost 1 base and 6 bases respectively, with 9 bases between them. This CDR3 comprises 13 residues. CDR1 and CDR2 from the germline V gene are SEHNR and FQNEAQ (reference sequence). This sample is part of a study of T cells after yellow fever vaccination. TCRdb processed the 5' RACE reads anew with MiXCR; each CDR3 protein has one entry. The repertoire has under 350,000 distinct CDR3 sequences, over 4% of them found once; the top ten carry around 24%. The source is a man between 18 and 29 years old who received the YFV17D yellow fever vaccine. The V gene is TRBV7-9, the J gene TRBJ1-1; D gene uncertain. The material sequenced was PBMCs, taken 5 days after the yellow fever booster vaccination. The CDR3 bases are TGTGCCAGCAGCTTAGGACCGAGGTCTGAAGCTTTCTTT. Translation: CASSLGPRSEAFF.